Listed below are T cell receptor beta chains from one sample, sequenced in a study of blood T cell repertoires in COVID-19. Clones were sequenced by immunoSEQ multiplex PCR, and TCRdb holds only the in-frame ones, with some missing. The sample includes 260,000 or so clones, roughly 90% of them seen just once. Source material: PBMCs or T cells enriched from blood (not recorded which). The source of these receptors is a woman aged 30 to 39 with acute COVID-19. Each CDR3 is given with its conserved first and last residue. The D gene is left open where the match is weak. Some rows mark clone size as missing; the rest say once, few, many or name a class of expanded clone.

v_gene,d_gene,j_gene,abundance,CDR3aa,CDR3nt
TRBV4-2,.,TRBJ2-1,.,CASSQDYGAGADEQFF,TGTGCCAGCAGCCAAGATTATGGGGCGGGGGCGGATGAGCAGTTCTTC
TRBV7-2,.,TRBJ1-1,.,CASSANSRPIHRAFF,TGTGCCAGCAGTGCAAACAGCAGGCCCATTCATAGAGCTTTCTTT
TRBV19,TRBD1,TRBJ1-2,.,CASRTDRDYGYTF,TGTGCCAGTAGAACGGACAGGGACTATGGCTACACCTTC
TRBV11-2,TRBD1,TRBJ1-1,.,CASSQDRAGRAFF,TGTGCCAGCAGCCAGGACAGGGCAGGCCGAGCTTTCTTT
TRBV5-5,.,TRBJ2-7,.,CASSLGASLAYEQYF,TGTGCCAGCAGCTTGGGGGCCTCTTTAGCCTACGAGCAGTACTTC
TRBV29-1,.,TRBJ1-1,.,CSARMVSGAWVLAFF,TGCAGCGCCCGAATGGTGTCAGGGGCCTGGGTCCTAGCTTTCTTT
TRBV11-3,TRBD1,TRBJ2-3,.,CASSRRQGQGSSDTQYF,TGTGCCAGCAGCCGTAGGCAGGGACAGGGGTCATCAGATACGCAGTATTTT
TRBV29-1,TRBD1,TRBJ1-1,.,CSGGQGGTEAFF,TGCAGCGGGGGACAGGGGGGCACTGAAGCTTTCTTT
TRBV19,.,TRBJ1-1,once,CASSIGFEVYTEAFF,TGTGCCAGTAGTATAGGATTCGAGGTTTACACTGAAGCTTTCTTT
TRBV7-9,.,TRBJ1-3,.,CASSLIYVRFFSGNTIYF,TGTGCCAGCAGCTTAATCTACGTCAGGTTCTTCTCTGGAAACACCATATATTTT
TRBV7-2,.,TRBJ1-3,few,CASSGGKSGNTIYF,TGTGCCAGCAGCGGGGGGAAATCTGGAAACACCATATATTTT
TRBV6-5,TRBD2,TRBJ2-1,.,CASSYTRTSLDEQFF,TGTGCCAGCAGTTACACACGGACTAGCTTGGATGAGCAGTTCTTC
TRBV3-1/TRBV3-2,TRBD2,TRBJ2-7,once,CASSHLGRGGSYEQYF,TGTGCCAGCAGCCATTTGGGACGGGGGGGCTCCTACGAGCAGTACTTC
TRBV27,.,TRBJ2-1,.,CASSLGGMGNNEQFF,TGTGCCAGCAGTTTGGGGGGTATGGGTAACAATGAGCAGTTCTTC
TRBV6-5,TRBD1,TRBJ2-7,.,CASSNRGQGGEQYF,TGTGCCAGCAGTAACCGCGGACAGGGGGGGGAGCAGTACTTC
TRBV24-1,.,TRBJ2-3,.,CATSAGASQYF,TGTGCCACCAGTGCTGGGGCTTCACAGTATTTT
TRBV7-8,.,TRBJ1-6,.,CASSSTRAKGSPLHF,TGTGCCAGCAGCTCGACCCGGGCTAAGGGGTCACCCCTCCACTTT
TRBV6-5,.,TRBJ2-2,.,CASSGGPRTGELFF,TGTGCCAGCAGCGGGGGGCCGCGGACCGGGGAGCTGTTTTTT
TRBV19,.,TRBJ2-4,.,CASSIAGLAKNIQYF,TGTGCCAGTAGTATAGCAGGGTTAGCCAAAAACATTCAGTACTTC
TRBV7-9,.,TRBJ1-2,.,CASSPPGGTAPYGYTF,TGTGCCAGCAGCCCCCCTGGGGGGACGGCCCCCTATGGCTACACCTTC
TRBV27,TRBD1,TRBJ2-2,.,CASSLGQANTGELFF,TGTGCCAGCAGTCTCGGACAGGCGAACACCGGGGAGCTGTTTTTT
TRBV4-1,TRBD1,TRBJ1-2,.,CASSQGQGVYGYTF,TGCGCCAGCAGCCAAGGACAGGGGGTATATGGCTACACCTTC
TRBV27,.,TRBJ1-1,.,CASSLITGNDPPEAFF,TGTGCCAGCAGTCTAATTACCGGGAACGACCCGCCTGAAGCTTTCTTT
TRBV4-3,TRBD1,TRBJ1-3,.,CASSQVDRVVGNTIYF,TGCGCCAGCAGCCAAGTTGACAGGGTTGTTGGGAACACCATATATTTT
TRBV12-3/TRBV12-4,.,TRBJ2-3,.,CASSPLPGDTQYF,TGTGCCAGCAGCCCACTACCCGGAGATACGCAGTATTTT
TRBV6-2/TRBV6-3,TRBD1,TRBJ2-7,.,CASSQIGQGNYEQYF,TGTGCCAGCAGTCAAATTGGACAGGGGAACTACGAGCAGTACTTC
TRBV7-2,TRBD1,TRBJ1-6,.,CASSLGTGEVSPLHF,TGTGCCAGCAGCTTAGGGACAGGGGAGGTCTCACCCCTCCACTTT
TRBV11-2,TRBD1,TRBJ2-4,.,CASSPTGAQNIQYF,TGTGCCAGCAGCCCTACAGGGGCCCAAAACATTCAGTACTTC
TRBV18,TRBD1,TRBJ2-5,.,CASSPSTGGRVWETQYF,TGTGCCAGCTCACCCTCAACAGGGGGAAGAGTGTGGGAGACCCAGTACTTC
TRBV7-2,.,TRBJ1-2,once,CASNDQDYGYTF,TGTGCCAGCAACGATCAGGACTATGGCTACACCTTC
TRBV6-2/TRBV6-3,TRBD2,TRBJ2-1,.,CASSYEAGAYNEQFF,TGTGCCAGCAGTTACGAGGCGGGGGCCTACAATGAGCAGTTCTTC
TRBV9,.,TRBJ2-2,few,CASSVRPVGGELFF,TGTGCCAGCAGCGTGAGGCCCGTCGGCGGGGAGCTGTTTTTT
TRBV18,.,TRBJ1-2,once,CASSPPGQGLDYGYTF,TGTGCCAGCTCACCTCCCGGGCAGGGCCTCGACTATGGCTACACCTTC
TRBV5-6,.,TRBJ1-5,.,CASSVGGNQPQHF,TGTGCCAGCAGCGTCGGGGGCAATCAGCCCCAGCATTTT
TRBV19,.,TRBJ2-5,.,CASSSGSKTQYF,TGTGCCAGTAGTTCAGGGTCGAAGACCCAGTACTTC
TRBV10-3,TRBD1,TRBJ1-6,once,CAIGTGSSYNSPLHF,TGTGCCATAGGGACAGGGAGCTCCTATAATTCACCCCTCCACTTT
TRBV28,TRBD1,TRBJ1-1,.,CASSPPQGARGNTEAFF,TGTGCCAGCAGTCCGCCCCAGGGGGCTAGGGGGAACACTGAAGCTTTCTTT
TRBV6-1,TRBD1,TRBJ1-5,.,CASSEWGQPNQPQHF,TGTGCCAGCAGTGAGTGGGGACAGCCGAATCAGCCCCAGCATTTT
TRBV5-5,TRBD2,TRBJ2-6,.,CASSFPAGSSGANVLTF,TGTGCCAGCAGTTTCCCAGCGGGGAGCTCTGGGGCCAACGTCCTGACTTTC
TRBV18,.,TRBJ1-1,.,CASSPLTSVVMNTEAFF,TGTGCCAGCTCACCACTCACCAGTGTTGTCATGAACACTGAAGCTTTCTTT
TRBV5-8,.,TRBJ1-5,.,CASSLHREFGQPQHF,TGTGCCAGCAGCTTGCACAGGGAGTTCGGTCAGCCCCAGCATTTT
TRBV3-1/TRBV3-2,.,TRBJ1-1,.,CASKEGNTEAFF,TGTGCCAGCAAGGAGGGGAACACTGAAGCTTTCTTT